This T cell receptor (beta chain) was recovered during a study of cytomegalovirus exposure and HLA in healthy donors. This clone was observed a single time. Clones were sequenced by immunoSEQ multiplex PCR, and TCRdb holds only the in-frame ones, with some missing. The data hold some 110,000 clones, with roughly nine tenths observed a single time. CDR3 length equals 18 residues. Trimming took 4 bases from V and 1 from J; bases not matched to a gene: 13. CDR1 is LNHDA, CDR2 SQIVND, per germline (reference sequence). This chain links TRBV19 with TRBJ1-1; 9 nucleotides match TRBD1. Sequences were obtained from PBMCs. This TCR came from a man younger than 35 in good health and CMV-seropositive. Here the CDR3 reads CASSRRTGGEVGNTEAFF. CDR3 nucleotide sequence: TGTGCCAGTAGTAGGCGCACAGGGGGCGAGGTTGGGAACACTGAAGCTTTCTTT.